This T cell receptor (beta chain) comes out of a study of cytomegalovirus exposure and HLA in healthy donors. The length of the CDR3 is 13 residues. Germline V lookup: CDR1 MNHEY, CDR2 SVGAGI. V dropped 8 bases and J dropped 4; count of bases not matched to a gene: 4. Study findings and constraints: More clonal expansion characterized HLA-associated TCR beta chains than equally common others in a later analysis. TCR beta V segments were, for the most part, productive about 87% or about 30% of the time in an earlier analysis.

The PCR employed 60 Vbeta primers together with 13 Jbeta primers. Method: immunoSEQ multiplex PCR; TCRdb's copy keeps in-frame clones and lacks some. The sample consists of more than 65,000 clones, around 70% of them appearing once. Worth noting for this clone: Antigen specificity is unknown.

The TCR originated in a woman aged 50 to 60 in good health and CMV-seropositive. Input material: PBMCs. V usage is TRBV6-5 and J usage is TRBJ1-3, with 8 bases aligning to TRBD1. The CDR3 sequence is CASSRDRGNTIYF. CDR3 sequence (DNA): TGTGCCAGCTCCCGGGACAGGGGAAACACCATATATTTT.